This TCR beta chain was sequenced during a study of T cell changes during pregnancy in multiple sclerosis. Assay: immunoSEQ multiplex PCR; the TCRdb copy retains only in-frame clones and omits some. The sample lists 70,000 to 80,000 clones; about nine tenths were seen once. The CDR3 totals 13 residues. V was clipped by 5 bases and J by 7 bases, with 14 bases between them. The germline V gene has CDR1 SGHTA and CDR2 FQGTGA. The chain combines TRBV7-3 with TRBJ1-1; perhaps TRBD1 as D (5 bases). This TCR was sampled from a female donor with multiple sclerosis, enrolled in a pregnancy study. The sample in question was peripheral blood, obtained before pregnancy. The CDR3 sequence: CASSPTQGSEAFF. CDR3 in DNA: TGTGCCAGCAGCCCGACCCAGGGTAGTGAAGCTTTCTTT.